Sequencing of this T cell receptor beta chain was carried out in a study of blood T cells in healthy people across ages. Turning to this clonotype: It may be a read error: a sequence one base away is much more abundant.

The use of a sample-barcoded 5' primer and a J-beta primer mix characterized a second PCR of about 7 to 12 cycles. MiXCR was run by TCRdb on the 5' RACE reads, yielding one entry per CDR3 protein. Found here are about 700,000 distinct CDR3 sequences, about 30% of them singletons; the top ten hold over 15%. This CDR3 has 15 residues. CDR1 is SEHNR, CDR2 FQNEAQ, per germline (reference sequence). The sample was blood. The chain employs TRBV7-9 and TRBJ2-6; tentative D call: TRBD1 (5 bases). This TCR derives from a woman older than 75 in good health. CDR3 protein: CASSSSVPGANVPTF. CDR3 bases: TGTGCCAGCAGCTCGTCCGTCCCTGGGGCCAACGTCCCGACTTTC. Combining the CDR3 with reference TRBV7-9 and TRBJ2-6 gives the whole variable domain DTGVSQNPRHKITKRGQNVTFRCDPISEHNRLYWYRQTLGQGPEFLTYFQNEAQLEKSRLLSDRFSAERPKGSFSTLEIQRTEQGDSAMYLCASSSSVPGANVPTFGAGSRLTVL.